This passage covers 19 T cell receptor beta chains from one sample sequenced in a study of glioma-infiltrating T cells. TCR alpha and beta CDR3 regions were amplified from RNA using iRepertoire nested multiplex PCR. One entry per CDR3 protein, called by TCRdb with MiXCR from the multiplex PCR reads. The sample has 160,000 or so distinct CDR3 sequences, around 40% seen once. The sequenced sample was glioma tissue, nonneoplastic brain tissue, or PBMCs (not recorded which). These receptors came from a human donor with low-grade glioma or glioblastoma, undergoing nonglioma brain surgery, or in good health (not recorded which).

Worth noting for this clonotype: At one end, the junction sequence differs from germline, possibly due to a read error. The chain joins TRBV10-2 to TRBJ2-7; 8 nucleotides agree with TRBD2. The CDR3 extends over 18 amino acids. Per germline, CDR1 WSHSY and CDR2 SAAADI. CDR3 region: CASSERAGGLREYNEQLF. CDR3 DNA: TGCGCCAGCAGTGAGCGGGCGGGAGGATTGAGGGAATACAATGAGCAGCTCTTC.

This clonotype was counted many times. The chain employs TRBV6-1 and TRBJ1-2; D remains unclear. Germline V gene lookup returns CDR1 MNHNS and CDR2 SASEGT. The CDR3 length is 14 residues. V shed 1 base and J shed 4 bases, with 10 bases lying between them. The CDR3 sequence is CASSEVVSSYGYTF. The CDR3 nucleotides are TGTGCCAGCAGTGAAGTGGTCAGCTCCTATGGCTACACCTTC.

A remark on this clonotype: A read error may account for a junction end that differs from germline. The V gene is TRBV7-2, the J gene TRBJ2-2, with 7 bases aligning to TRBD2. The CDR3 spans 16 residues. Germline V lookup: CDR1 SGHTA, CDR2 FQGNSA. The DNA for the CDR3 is TGTGCCAGCAGCTTACGGCTAGCGGTGAACACCGGGGAGCTGTCTTTT. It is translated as CASSLRLAVNTGELSF.

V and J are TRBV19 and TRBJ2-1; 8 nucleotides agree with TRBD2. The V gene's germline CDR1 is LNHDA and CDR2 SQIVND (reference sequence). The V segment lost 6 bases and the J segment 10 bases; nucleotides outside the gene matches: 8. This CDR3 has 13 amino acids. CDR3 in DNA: TGTGCCAGTAGCCAGACTAGCGCTCGAGAGCAGTTCTTC. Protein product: CASSQTSAREQFF.

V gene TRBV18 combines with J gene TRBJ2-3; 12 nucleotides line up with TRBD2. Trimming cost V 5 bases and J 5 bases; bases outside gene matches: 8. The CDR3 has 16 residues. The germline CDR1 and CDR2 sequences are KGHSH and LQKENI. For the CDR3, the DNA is TGTGCCAGCTCAATGGGACTAGCGGGCCTACAAGATACGCAGTATTTT. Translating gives CASSMGLAGLQDTQYF.

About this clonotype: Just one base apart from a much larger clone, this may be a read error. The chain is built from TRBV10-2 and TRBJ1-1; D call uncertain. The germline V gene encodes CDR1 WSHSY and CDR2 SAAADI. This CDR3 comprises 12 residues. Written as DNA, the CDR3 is TGTGCCACCACCCGGGATGACACTGTAGCTTTCTTT. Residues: CATTRDDTVAFF.

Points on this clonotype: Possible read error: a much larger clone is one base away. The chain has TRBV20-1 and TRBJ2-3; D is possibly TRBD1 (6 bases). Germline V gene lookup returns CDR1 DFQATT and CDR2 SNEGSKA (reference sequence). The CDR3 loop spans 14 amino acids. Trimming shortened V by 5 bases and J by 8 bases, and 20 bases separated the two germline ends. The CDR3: CSALDRTLGVTQYF. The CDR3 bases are TGCAGTGCTCTTGACAGGACCCTAGGGGTTACGCAGTATTTT.

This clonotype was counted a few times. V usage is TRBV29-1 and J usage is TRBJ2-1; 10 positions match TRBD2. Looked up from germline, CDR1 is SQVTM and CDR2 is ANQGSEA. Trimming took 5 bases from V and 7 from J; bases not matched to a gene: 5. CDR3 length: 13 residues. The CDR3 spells CSVWLAGVNEQFF. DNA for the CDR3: TGCAGCGTTTGGCTAGCGGGAGTTAATGAGCAGTTCTTC.

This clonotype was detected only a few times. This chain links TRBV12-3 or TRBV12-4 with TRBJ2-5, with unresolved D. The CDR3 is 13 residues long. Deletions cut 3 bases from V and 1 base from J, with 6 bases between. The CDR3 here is CASSLYFQETQYF. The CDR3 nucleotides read TGTGCCAGCAGTTTGTATTTCCAAGAGACCCAGTACTTC.

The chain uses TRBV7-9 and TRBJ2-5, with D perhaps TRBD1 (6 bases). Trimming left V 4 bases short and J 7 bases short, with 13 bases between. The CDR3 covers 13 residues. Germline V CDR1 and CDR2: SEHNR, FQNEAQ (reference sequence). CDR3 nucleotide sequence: TGTGCCAGCAGCTCTACAGGGTCCGGGACCCAGTACTTC. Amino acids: CASSSTGSGTQYF.

DNA for the CDR3: TGTGCCACCAGTGACCGTCCCGGGACTAGCGGTCTGACCTACAATGAGCAGTTCTTC. Its translation is CATSDRPGTSGLTYNEQFF. This chain joins TRBV24-1 and TRBJ2-1, with 11 bases aligning to TRBD2. Germline CDR1 is KGHDR and CDR2 is SFDVKD. V trimming: 4 bases; J trimming: 2 bases; junction bases outside the gene matches: 12. CDR3 length: 19 residues.

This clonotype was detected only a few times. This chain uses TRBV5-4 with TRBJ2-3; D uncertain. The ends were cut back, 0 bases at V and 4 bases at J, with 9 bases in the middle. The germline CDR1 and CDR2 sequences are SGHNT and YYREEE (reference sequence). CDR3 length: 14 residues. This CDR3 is CASSLGLFPDTQYF. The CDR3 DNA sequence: TGTGCCAGCAGCTTGGGTCTCTTCCCAGATACGCAGTATTTT.

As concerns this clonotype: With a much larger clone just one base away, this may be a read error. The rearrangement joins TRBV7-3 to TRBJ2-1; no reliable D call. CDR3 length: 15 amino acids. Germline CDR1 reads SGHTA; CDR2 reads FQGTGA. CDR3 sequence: CASSLTTAAYDEQFF. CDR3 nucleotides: TGTGCCAGCAGCTTAACGACGGCTGCCTACGATGAGCAGTTCTTC.

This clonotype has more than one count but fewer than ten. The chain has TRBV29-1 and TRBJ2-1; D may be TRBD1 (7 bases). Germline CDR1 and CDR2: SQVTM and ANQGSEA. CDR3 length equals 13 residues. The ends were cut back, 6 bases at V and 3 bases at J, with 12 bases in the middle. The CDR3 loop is CSVARDSYNEQFF. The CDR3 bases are TGCAGCGTGGCGCGGGACAGCTACAATGAGCAGTTCTTC.

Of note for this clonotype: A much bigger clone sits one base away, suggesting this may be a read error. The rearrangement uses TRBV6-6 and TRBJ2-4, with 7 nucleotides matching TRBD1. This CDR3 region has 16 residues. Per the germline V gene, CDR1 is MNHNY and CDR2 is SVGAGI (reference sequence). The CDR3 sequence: CASSQTGMSAKNVQYF. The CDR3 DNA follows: TGTGCCAGCAGTCAGACAGGGATGTCGGCCAAAAACGTTCAGTACTTC.

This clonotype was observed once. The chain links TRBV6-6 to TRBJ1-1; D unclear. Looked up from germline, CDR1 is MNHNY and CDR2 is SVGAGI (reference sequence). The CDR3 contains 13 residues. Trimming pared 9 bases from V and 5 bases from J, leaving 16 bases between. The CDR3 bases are TGTGCCAGTAGCGAGGTCCAGTCGACTGAAGCTTTCTTT. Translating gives CASSEVQSTEAFF.

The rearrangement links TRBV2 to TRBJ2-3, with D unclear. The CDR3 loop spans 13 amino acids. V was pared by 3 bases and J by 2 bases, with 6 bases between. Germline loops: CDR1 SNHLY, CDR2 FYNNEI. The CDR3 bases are TGTGCCAGCAGTGAGGAGACCACAGATACGCAGTATTTT. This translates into CASSEETTDTQYF. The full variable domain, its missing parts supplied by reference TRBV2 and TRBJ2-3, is EPEVTQTPSHQVTQMGQEVILRCVPISNHLYFYWYRQILGQKVEFLVSFYNNEISEKSEIFDDQFSVERPDGSNFTLKIRSTKLEDSAMYFCASSEETTDTQYFGPGTRLTVL.

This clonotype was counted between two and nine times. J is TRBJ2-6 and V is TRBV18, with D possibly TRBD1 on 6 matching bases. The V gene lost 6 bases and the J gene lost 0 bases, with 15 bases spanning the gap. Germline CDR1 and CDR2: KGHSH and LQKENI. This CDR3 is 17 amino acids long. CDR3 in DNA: TGTGCCAGCTCGATGGACAGTCTAACCTCTGGGGCCAACGTCCTGACTTTC. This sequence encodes CASSMDSLTSGANVLTF.

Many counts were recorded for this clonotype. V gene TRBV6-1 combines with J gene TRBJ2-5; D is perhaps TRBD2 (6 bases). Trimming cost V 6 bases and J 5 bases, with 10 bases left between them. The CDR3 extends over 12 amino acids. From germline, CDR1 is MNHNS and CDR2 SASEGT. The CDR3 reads CASSQEGETQYF. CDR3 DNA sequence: TGTGCCAGCAGCCAGGAGGGGGAGACCCAGTACTTC.